A selection of T cell receptor beta chains follows, all from one sample in a study of blood T cell repertoires in COVID-19. The method was immunoSEQ multiplex PCR; TCRdb's version includes in-frame clones alone and lacks a portion of them. The top ten clones hold around 4.1% of a sample with approximately 90,000 clones, about 85% of them seen once. Sequencing was done on a sample of peripheral blood. The receptors come from a man between 60 and 70 years old with acute or convalescent COVID-19. The CDR3 runs from the conserved cysteine through the conserved F or W. D genes are given only for firm matches. Some rows have no size entry. The others give once, few or many, or a class for an expanded clone.

J gene | clone size | D gene | V gene | CDR3 DNA | CDR3 protein
TRBJ2-3 | . | . | TRBV2 | TGTGCCAGCAGTGAGCGGGTGAGCACAGATACGCAGTATTTT | CASSERVSTDTQYF
TRBJ1-2 | . | . | TRBV6-5 | TGTGCCAGCAGTTACTCCAAACTTTTGGGCTACACCTTC | CASSYSKLLGYTF
TRBJ2-6 | . | TRBD1 | TRBV2 | TGTGCCAGCGGGGACAGGGGGACCGGGGCCAACGTCCTGACTTTC | CASGDRGTGANVLTF
TRBJ2-1 | . | . | TRBV5-1 | TGCGCCAGCAGCTTGGCGTCAAGCGGGCCCTTCAATGAGCAGTTCTTC | CASSLASSGPFNEQFF
TRBJ1-5 | . | . | TRBV15 | TGTGCCACCAGCAGGACTAACAGAGGCTGGGGTCAGCCCCAGCATTTT | CATSRTNRGWGQPQHF
TRBJ2-1 | . | . | TRBV20-1 | TGCAGTGCTGAGACGGGGGAGGAGCAGTTCTTC | CSAETGEEQFF
TRBJ2-4 | . | TRBD2 | TRBV27 | TGTGCCAGCAGTAACCGGGGGGACGGAAACATTCAGTACTTC | CASSNRGDGNIQYF
TRBJ1-1 | . | TRBD1 | TRBV10-3 | TGTGCCATCAGTCGACCCGGGACAGGGGACATGAACACTGAAGCTTTCTTT | CAISRPGTGDMNTEAFF
TRBJ2-7 | few | TRBD2 | TRBV10-2 | TGCGCCAGCCAGGGACTAGCGGGTGAGCAGTACTTC | CASQGLAGEQYF
TRBJ2-2 | many | TRBD1 | TRBV7-9 | TGTGCCAGCAGCTATTCGACAGGGGTGACCGGGGAGCTGTTTTTT | CASSYSTGVTGELFF
TRBJ2-1 | . | . | TRBV3-1/TRBV3-2 | TGTGCCAGCAGCCTACAGGGTATCACTGAGCAGTTCTTC | CASSLQGITEQFF
TRBJ2-1 | . | . | TRBV19 | TGTGCCAGTAGTATGAGGGCCAATGAGCAGTTCTTC | CASSMRANEQFF
TRBJ1-1 | . | . | TRBV5-4 | TGTGCCAGCAGCGGGGGGAAAGGGAACACTGAAGCTTTCTTT | CASSGGKGNTEAFF
TRBJ1-1 | many | . | TRBV5-1 | TGCGCCAGCAGCTTCTCGGGTTTGAACACTGAAGCTTTCTTT | CASSFSGLNTEAFF
TRBJ1-2 | . | TRBD1 | TRBV3-1/TRBV3-2 | TGTGCCAGCAGCCCGGCCCGACAGGGCGGCTATGGCTACACCTTC | CASSPARQGGYGYTF
TRBJ2-5 | once | . | TRBV27 | TGTGCCAGCAGTAACGGGACACCGGAGACCCAGTACTTC | CASSNGTPETQYF
TRBJ2-1 | once | TRBD2 | TRBV9 | TGTGCCAGCAGCGCGGGACTAGCGAACAATGAGCAGTTCTTC | CASSAGLANNEQFF
TRBJ2-1 | few | . | TRBV9 | TGTGCCAGCCGAGGCCGCTACAATGAGCAGTTCTTC | CASRGRYNEQFF
TRBJ1-1 | . | TRBD1 | TRBV5-1 | TGCGCCAGCAGCTTGGCCGGCAGGGGGGACACTGAAGCTTTCTTT | CASSLAGRGDTEAFF
TRBJ1-5 | . | TRBD1 | TRBV6-5 | TGTGCCAGCAGATTCACAGGGGTCGATAATCAGCCCCAGCATTTT | CASRFTGVDNQPQHF
TRBJ1-1 | once | TRBD1 | TRBV6-6 | TGTGCCAGCAGTCTCCTAACAGGGGCCACTGAAGCTTTCTTT | CASSLLTGATEAFF
TRBJ2-1 | . | . | TRBV5-1 | TGCGCCAGCAGCCCCCTCACTAGCCCCATGGGGAATGAGCAGTTCTTC | CASSPLTSPMGNEQFF
TRBJ1-2 | few | . | TRBV5-1 | TGCGCCAGCAGCTTGGTTAGGGGCGCGGGATATGGCTACACCTTC | CASSLVRGAGYGYTF
TRBJ1-6 | once | . | TRBV5-1 | TGCGCCAGCAGCTTGAGGGAGGGAGGTAATTCACCCCTCCACTTT | CASSLREGGNSPLHF
TRBJ1-1 | . | TRBD1 | TRBV30 | TGTGCCTGGAGTCCTACCGGGACAGGGGGGTACACTGAAGCTTTCTTT | CAWSPTGTGGYTEAFF
TRBJ1-4 | . | . | TRBV5-5 | TGTGCCAGCAGCTTGACAGTTGGGTTCAATGAAAAACTGTTTTTT | CASSLTVGFNEKLFF
TRBJ2-3 | . | . | TRBV7-3 | TGTGCCAGCAGCCCTCAGGGAGATACGCAGTATTTT | CASSPQGDTQYF
TRBJ2-3 | . | TRBD2 | TRBV9 | TGTGCCAGCAGCGTGAGGGGACTAGCGGGAGATACGCAGTATTTT | CASSVRGLAGDTQYF
TRBJ1-5 | . | TRBD1 | TRBV28 | TGTGCCAGTCACAGGGGATCGGGCAATCAGCCCCAGCATTTT | CASHRGSGNQPQHF
TRBJ2-2 | . | TRBD1 | TRBV5-8 | TGTGCCAGCAGCTTGGCGGACAGGGGAACCGGGGAGCTGTTTTTT | CASSLADRGTGELFF
TRBJ2-6 | . | . | TRBV5-1 | TGCGCCAGCAGCTTGGATATGGCCTTGGGGGCCAACGTCCTGACTTTC | CASSLDMALGANVLTF
TRBJ2-1 | . | . | TRBV6-5 | TGTGCCAGCAGTTCTTTTACTCGGGACATCTACAATGAGCAGTTCTTC | CASSSFTRDIYNEQFF
TRBJ2-1 | once | TRBD2 | TRBV13 | TGTGCCAGCAGCTCGACGACTAGCGGGCGTGCCAACATCCACAATGAGCAGTTCTTC | CASSSTTSGRANIHNEQFF
TRBJ1-4 | . | . | TRBV29-1 | TGCAGCGTTGGCACCGGGGGTGACGGGGAAAAACTGTTTTTT | CSVGTGGDGEKLFF
TRBJ2-1 | . | TRBD1 | TRBV9 | TGTGCCAGCAGCCCTAGTAGTTCAGGGTGGACAGGTGCCTACAATGAGCAGTTCTTC | CASSPSSSGWTGAYNEQFF
TRBJ2-3 | . | . | TRBV3-1/TRBV3-2 | TGTGCCAGCAGCGGGGCGGGAAGTCGCACAGATACGCAGTATTTT | CASSGAGSRTDTQYF
TRBJ2-4 | . | . | TRBV7-9 | TGTGCCAGCAGCCCCCACCCCCAGCGGTCTAAAAACATTCAGTACTTC | CASSPHPQRSKNIQYF
TRBJ2-7 | . | TRBD1 | TRBV5-1 | TGCGCCAGCAGCTTGCTGGGCGGGACAGGGCTAGCCGAGCAGTACTTC | CASSLLGGTGLAEQYF
TRBJ2-2 | . | TRBD1 | TRBV5-5 | TGTGCCAGCAGCGGATGGCGGGACAGGGAAATTGTGAACACCGGGGAGCTGTTTTTT | CASSGWRDREIVNTGELFF
TRBJ1-1 | . | . | TRBV7-9 | TGTGCCAGCAGCTTAGGAGCACAGGGTGAGATTGGTGAAGCTTTCTTT | CASSLGAQGEIGEAFF
TRBJ1-3 | once | . | TRBV5-4 | TGTGCCAGCAGCTTGGGCTCGCAGGGGACCTCCTCTGGAAACACCATATATTTT | CASSLGSQGTSSGNTIYF
TRBJ1-2 | few | . | TRBV4-3 | TGCGCCAGCAGCCAAGACCCGGGCTATGGCTACACCTTC | CASSQDPGYGYTF
TRBJ2-7 | . | TRBD1 | TRBV5-4 | TGTGCCAGCAGCTTGCGCCGGGACAGGTTCTCCTACGAGCAGTACTTC | CASSLRRDRFSYEQYF
TRBJ2-5 | few | . | TRBV4-3 | TGCGCCAGCAGCCAAGATTTCGTTGGGGGGACCGGAGAGACCCAGTACTTC | CASSQDFVGGTGETQYF
TRBJ2-4 | once | TRBD2 | TRBV2 | TGTGCCAGCAGGAGCGGGACTAGCGGGGGGGCACAGTACTTC | CASRSGTSGGAQYF
TRBJ2-3 | . | TRBD2 | TRBV5-6 | TGTGCCAGCAGCTGGACTAGGTTTGGCACAGATACGCAGTATTTT | CASSWTRFGTDTQYF
TRBJ2-1 | . | TRBD2 | TRBV3-1/TRBV3-2 | TGTGCCAGCAGCCACTTGGGACTAGCGGGGGGGCGGGTATTCTTC | CASSHLGLAGGRVFF
TRBJ1-1 | . | . | TRBV28 | TGTGCCAGCAGTTTTTTAGGGGAGGTCACTGAAGCTTTCTTT | CASSFLGEVTEAFF
TRBJ2-5 | . | TRBD2 | TRBV5-4 | TGTGCCAGCAGCGTTGGGAGGGGGACTAGCGGGGCCAAAGAGACCCAGTACTTC | CASSVGRGTSGAKETQYF
TRBJ2-7 | . | TRBD2 | TRBV7-9 | TGTGCCAGCAGCCCCATACTAGCGGGCTACGAGCAGTACTTC | CASSPILAGYEQYF
TRBJ2-3 | . | TRBD2 | TRBV7-8 | TGTGCCAGCAGCCCCTATGGACTAGCGGGAGGTGGCACAGATACGCAGTATTTT | CASSPYGLAGGGTDTQYF
TRBJ2-5 | . | . | TRBV18 | TGTGCCAGCTCACTCCAGACAGGCATGCTCCAAGAGACCCAGTACTTC | CASSLQTGMLQETQYF
TRBJ2-3 | once | TRBD2 | TRBV5-5 | TGTGCCAGCAGCCATCTATTATCGACTAGCGGTACAGATACGCAGTATTTT | CASSHLLSTSGTDTQYF
TRBJ2-3 | . | TRBD2 | TRBV11-2 | TGTGCCAGCAGCATAGGACTAGCGGGAGGGTACCCAGATACGCAGTATTTT | CASSIGLAGGYPDTQYF
TRBJ2-3 | . | . | TRBV5-1 | TGCGCCAGCAGCTTGGCGACTATGGGAGATACGCAGTATTTT | CASSLATMGDTQYF
TRBJ2-2 | . | TRBD2 | TRBV4-2 | TGTGCCAGCAGCCAGAAGCCTAGCGGGGCGATGAACACCGGGGAGCTGTTTTTT | CASSQKPSGAMNTGELFF
TRBJ2-2 | few | TRBD2 | TRBV5-4 | TGTGCCAGCAGCTTAAATCTAGCGGGGGGTCGGCGGGAGCTGTTTTTT | CASSLNLAGGRRELFF
TRBJ1-1 | . | . | TRBV6-5 | TGTGCCAGCAGGGCGGGGCCGAACACTGAAGCTTTCTTT | CASRAGPNTEAFF
TRBJ2-3 | . | TRBD2 | TRBV7-2 | TGTGCCAGCAGCCGTAGACTAGCGGGGGGCCGGGATACGCAGTATTTT | CASSRRLAGGRDTQYF